The 20 T cell receptor beta chains given below trace back to one sample, sequenced in a study of shared clonotypes between healthy human individuals. As defined, naive CD8 cells were CD45RO-negative and positively selected for CCR7, with terminally differentiated effector memory CD45RA+ cells excluded. The repertoire was sequenced with immunoSEQ multiplex PCR; TCRdb's copy has only in-frame clones and lacks some. Here the sample spans 1.5 million to 2.5 million clones, over 85% being singletons. The sequenced sample consisted of naive CD8+ T cells sorted from blood. These receptor sequences come from a man younger than 30 in good health.

There are a few counts of this clone. CDR3: CASSQGGEGLDYGYTF. In nucleotides, the CDR3 is TGCGCCAGCAGCCAAGGGGGGGAGGGCCTAGACTATGGCTACACCTTC. The chain combines TRBV4-1 with TRBJ1-2; a possible D gene is TRBD1 (5 bases). Trimming stripped 1 base from V and 3 bases from J, with 15 bases between. The germline V gene has CDR1 MGHRA and CDR2 YSYEKL. This CDR3 is 16 amino acids long.

The chain links TRBV25-1 to TRBJ2-7; 9 nucleotides align to TRBD2. Unmatched junction bases numbered 5, after V lost 8 bases and J lost 3 bases. This CDR3 contains 13 residues. Germline loops: CDR1 MGHDK, CDR2 SYGVNS. CDR3 sequence: CASVGTSLYEQYF. CDR3 nucleotides: TGTGCCAGCGTGGGGACTAGCCTCTACGAGCAGTACTTC.

This clone came up once. The chain recombines TRBV4-1 with TRBJ1-5; D is perhaps TRBD1 (6 bases). Trimming left V 0 bases short and J 6 bases short, with 18 bases between. The CDR3 sequence is 17 residues long. Germline CDR1 reads MGHRA; CDR2 reads YSYEKL. The CDR3 nucleotides read TGCGCCAGCAGCCAAGAGGGAGGGCAGGGGACCGGTCAGCCCCAGCATTTT. As protein: CASSQEGGQGTGQPQHF.

The rearrangement links TRBV2 to TRBJ2-3; a weak D match, TRBD1 (6 bases). Looked up from germline, CDR1 is SNHLY and CDR2 is FYNNEI. The V end was cut by 6 bases, the J end by 2 bases, with 18 bases between. CDR3 length: 16 residues. The CDR3 DNA sequence: TGTGCCAGCAGAGCCGGACAGTCCTTCTTCACAGATACGCAGTATTTT. Translating gives CASRAGQSFFTDTQYF.

The chain recombines TRBV15 with TRBJ2-7, with TRBD2 matching 7 bases. The CDR3 runs to 15 residues. Trimming cost V 6 bases and J 0 bases; bases outside gene matches: 8. Germline V CDR1 and CDR2: LNHNV, YYDKDF (reference sequence). The CDR3 DNA sequence: TGTGCCACCAGTCCGGGGGGAGAAAGCTCCTACGAGCAGTACTTC. This codes for CATSPGGESSYEQYF.

The chain is built from TRBV30 and TRBJ1-2; 8 nucleotides line up with TRBD1. Germline V gives CDR1 GTSNPN, CDR2 SVGIG (reference sequence). V dropped 0 bases and J dropped 6; count of bases not matched to a gene: 12. This CDR3 region has 16 residues. The chain's CDR3 is CAWSVLQGVAADGYTF. The CDR3 DNA follows: TGTGCCTGGAGTGTACTACAGGGGGTGGCAGCTGATGGCTACACCTTC. Variable domain in full (rest from reference TRBV30 and TRBJ1-2): SQTIHQWPATLVQPVGSPLSLECTVEGTSNPNLYWYRQAAGRGLQLLFYSVGIGQISSEVPQNLSASRPQDRQFILSSKKLLLSDSGFYLCAWSVLQGVAADGYTFGSGTRLTVV.

A single count supports this clone. This sample also contains other DNA sequences that code for the same CDR3. The chain is built from TRBV7-9 and TRBJ2-1; 15 nucleotides align to TRBD2. The germline CDR1 and CDR2 sequences are SEHNR and FQNEAQ (reference sequence). The CDR3 is 18 residues long. The junction had 5 bases not matched to a gene; V was cut back by 5 bases and J by 0 bases. The CDR3 nucleotides read TGTGCCAGCAGCCCGGGGACTAGCGGGGGGAGCTCCTACAATGAGCAGTTCTTC. Amino acid sequence: CASSPGTSGGSSYNEQFF.

The rearrangement uses TRBV7-9 and TRBJ2-3; TRBD2 matches at 7 bases. CDR1 and CDR2 from the germline V gene are SEHNR and FQNEAQ (reference sequence). V shed 2 bases and J 5 bases; nucleotides not matched to a gene: 1. CDR3 length: 13 residues. CDR3 DNA: TGTGCCAGCAGCTTACCTAGCGGAGATACGCAGTATTTT. Its protein is CASSLPSGDTQYF. The full variable domain, completed using reference TRBV7-9 and TRBJ2-3, is DTGVSQNPRHKITKRGQNVTFRCDPISEHNRLYWYRQTLGQGPEFLTYFQNEAQLEKSRLLSDRFSAERPKGSFSTLEIQRTEQGDSAMYLCASSLPSGDTQYFGPGTRLTVL.

The J gene is TRBJ2-7, the V gene TRBV4-3; D is possibly TRBD2 (5 bases). Germline V gives CDR1 LGHNA, CDR2 YSLEER. Trimming stripped 0 bases from V and 6 bases from J, with 12 bases between. The CDR3 loop spans 14 amino acids. The chain's CDR3 is CASSQDTGTGEQYF. In DNA, the CDR3 is TGCGCCAGCAGCCAAGATACGGGAACCGGCGAGCAGTACTTC.

The J gene is TRBJ2-2, the V gene TRBV7-9, with D possibly matching TRBD2 (5 bases). Germline CDR1 and CDR2: SEHNR and FQNEAQ (reference sequence). Trimming pared 1 base from V and 0 bases from J, leaving 9 bases between. The CDR3 runs 16 residues. In nucleotides, the CDR3 is TGTGCCAGCAGCTTAGTGCCGGGGTCGAACACCGGGGAGCTGTTTTTT. Encoded protein: CASSLVPGSNTGELFF.

The J gene is TRBJ2-4, the V gene TRBV4-3; unclear D gene. In germline, CDR1 is LGHNA, CDR2 YSLEER. Trimming cost V 0 bases and J 0 bases, with 18 bases left between them. The CDR3 is made up of 19 amino acids. The CDR3 coding sequence is TGCGCCAGCAGCCAAGATTTGGCAGCCACTACACTAGCCAAAAACATTCAGTACTTC. Protein sequence: CASSQDLAATTLAKNIQYF.

The genes are TRBV5-1 and TRBJ2-5; weak D call: TRBD2 (7 bases). The V gene lost 4 bases and the J gene lost 3 bases, with 13 bases spanning the gap. Germline V gene data show CDR1 as SGHRS and CDR2 as YFSETQ. This CDR3 is 14 amino acids long. CDR3 sequence: CASSPTGGEETQYF. CDR3 in DNA: TGCGCCAGCAGCCCCACGGGGGGCGAAGAGACCCAGTACTTC.

This chain joins TRBV4-1 and TRBJ1-2; possible D gene TRBD1, 6 bases. This CDR3 comprises 12 residues. Germline loops: CDR1 MGHRA, CDR2 YSYEKL. The V end lost 4 bases, the J end lost 8 bases, and 11 bases lay between the germline ends. The CDR3 protein is CASSLGGAGYTF. CDR3 nucleotide sequence: TGCGCCAGCAGCCTCGGGGGGGCCGGCTACACCTTC.

The chain couples TRBV13 to TRBJ1-1; D gene ambiguous. Trimming stripped 5 bases from V and 0 bases from J, with 7 bases between. CDR1 and CDR2 from the germline V gene are PRHDT and FYEKMQ (reference sequence). CDR3 length: 13 residues. CDR3 sequence reads: CASSTLMNTEAFF. In DNA form, the CDR3 reads TGTGCCAGCAGCACGCTCATGAACACTGAAGCTTTCTTT. Full variable domain (missing parts from reference TRBV13 and TRBJ1-1): AAGVIQSPRHLIKEKRETATLKCYPIPRHDTVYWYQQGPGQDPQFLISFYEKMQSDKGSIPDRFSAQQFSDYHSELNMSSLELGDSALYFCASSTLMNTEAFFGQGTRLTVV.

Notes on this clone: In the same sample, other DNA sequences code for this CDR3. The chain joins TRBV6-1 to TRBJ2-7, with D possibly called TRBD1 or TRBD2 (6 bases each). CDR1 is MNHNS, CDR2 SASEGT, per germline. V gave up 3 bases and J gave up 4 bases, with 13 bases separating them. The length of the CDR3 is 14 residues. The DNA of the CDR3 is TGTGCCAGCAGTGAGGGGCGAGGGGGGTACGAGCAGTACTTC. This encodes CASSEGRGGYEQYF.

As to this clone: Other nucleotide sequences in the sample specify the same CDR3. This rearrangement joins TRBV9 to TRBJ2-3, with D uncertain. In germline, CDR1 is SGDLS, CDR2 YYNGEE. There are 12 residues in the CDR3. Trimming left V 3 bases short and J 2 bases short, with 4 bases between. The CDR3 DNA sequence: TGTGCCAGCAGCGGCCTCACAGATACGCAGTATTTT. The encoded protein is CASSGLTDTQYF.

This sequence joins TRBV9 and TRBJ2-1; D call uncertain. Per the germline V gene, CDR1 is SGDLS and CDR2 is YYNGEE. The CDR3 spans 13 residues. Trimming left V 4 bases short and J 5 bases short, with 10 bases between. The DNA of the CDR3 is TGTGCCAGCAGCTTAAACCACGACAATGAGCAGTTCTTC. It is translated as CASSLNHDNEQFF.

CDR3 nucleotide sequence: TGTGCCAGCAGTGAACCTTATTATTCCATCCCCCTCCACTTT. This codes for CASSEPYYSIPLHF. The chain carries TRBV6-1 and TRBJ1-6; no definite D call. Germline lookup yields CDR1 MNHNS and CDR2 SASEGT. This CDR3 region has 14 residues. V lost 2 bases to trimming and J lost 13 bases, with 15 bases between them.

CDR3 bases: TGTGCCAGCACCGAGGGACTTGGTGAGGTCTACGAGCAGTACTTC. This codes for CASTEGLGEVYEQYF. The chain couples TRBV6-1 to TRBJ2-7, with D tentatively TRBD2 (6 bases). V was pared by 7 bases and J by 3 bases, with 19 bases between. Germline-derived CDR1 and CDR2 are MNHNS and SASEGT. The CDR3 loop spans 15 amino acids.

The rearrangement uses TRBV7-9 and TRBJ1-1; D ambiguous. Germline CDR1 and CDR2: SEHNR and FQNEAQ (reference sequence). V was clipped by 5 bases and J by 8 bases, with 12 bases between them. The CDR3 is 12 amino acids. The CDR3 is CASSTPLGEAFF. In nucleotides, the CDR3 is TGTGCCAGCAGCACCCCCTTGGGAGAAGCTTTCTTT.